The clone carrying this TCR beta chain was observed many times. V was pared by 2 bases and J by 5 bases, with 19 bases between. This CDR3 region has 17 residues. Germline V lookup: CDR1 MNHEY, CDR2 SVGAGI. This sample is drawn from a study of CD4 and CD8 cells across lung adenocarcinoma regions. TCRdb reprocessed the PCR reads via MiXCR and lists one record per CDR3 protein. This table has about 19,000 distinct CDR3 sequences, roughly 50% appearing once. This TCR came from a male donor with lung adenocarcinoma. The CD4 and CD8 labels of this study may be unreliable. This chain joins TRBV6-5 and TRBJ1-3; no definite D call. Sample: CD4+ T cells from the margin of a lung tumor. The CDR3 DNA reads as TGTGCCAGCAGTTACGGTTGGCAGGACCGAGTGAGAAACACCATATATTTT. Encoded protein: CASSYGWQDRVRNTIYF.